The clone carrying this TCR beta chain was recorded at least ten times. The source of the sample is a study of molecular identifiers for immune sequencing clone quantification. Naive CD8 T cell sorting was performed on the CD8+CD4-CCR7+CD45RA+ phenotype. The CDR3 sequence is 12 residues long. Trimming took off 6 bases at V and 4 bases at J, with 10 bases between the two ends. TCRdb called the PCR reads again in MiXCR, with one record for every CDR3 protein. This table has around 470,000 distinct CDR3 sequences, over 20% appearing once. The TCR comes from a human donor in good health. Some libraries in this study had Jurkat cell RNA spiked in. The material sequenced was naive CD8+ T cells from blood, with Jurkat cell RNA spiked in. Regarding subset: FACS-sorted CD8+CD4-CCR7+CD45RA+ naive T cells. The chain uses TRBV12-3 or TRBV12-4 and TRBJ2-7; D remains ambiguous. The CDR3 DNA reads TGTGCCAGCAGCCCGTTCCGGTACGAGCAGTACTTC. Translated, it gives CASSPFRYEQYF.